The 9 T cell receptor beta chains below come from one sample, sequenced in a study of T cell responses to AZD1222 COVID-19 vaccine. Clones were sequenced by immunoSEQ multiplex PCR, and TCRdb holds only the in-frame ones, with some missing. The table lists approximately 110,000 clones, approximately 88% of them singletons. The sequencing used peripheral blood, collected on day 0 of AZD1222 vaccination. The receptor set was obtained from an adult in good health.

This chain connects TRBV5-1 to TRBJ1-1, with a tentative D call TRBD1 (5 bases). The V and J ends lost 5 bases and 2 bases respectively, with 13 bases between them. The CDR3 spans 14 residues. The germline V gene has CDR1 SGHRS and CDR2 YFSETQ. CDR3 DNA sequence: TGCGCCAGCAGGATCGGGACGGATAACACTGAAGCTTTCTTT. It is translated as CASRIGTDNTEAFF.

The chain employs TRBV9 and TRBJ2-5, with 7 nucleotides matching TRBD1. Unmatched junction bases numbered 6, after V lost 4 bases and J lost 3 bases. CDR1 SGDLS and CDR2 YYNGEE come from the germline V gene. The CDR3 sequence is 14 residues long. This CDR3 reads CASSIGTAKETQYF. The CDR3 DNA reads as TGTGCCAGCAGCATAGGGACAGCCAAAGAGACCCAGTACTTC. The whole variable domain, filled in from reference TRBV9 and TRBJ2-5, reads DSGVTQTPKHLITATGQRVTLRCSPRSGDLSVYWYQQSLDQGLQFLIQYYNGEERAKGNILERFSAQQFPDLHSELNLSSLELGDSALYFCASSIGTAKETQYFGPGTRLLVL.

In its sample, this clone ranks as medium-sized. J is TRBJ1-1 and V is TRBV5-1; 11 bases fit TRBD1. Trimming removed 4 bases from V and 11 bases from J; junction bases left unmatched: 13. Germline CDR1 SGHRS, CDR2 YFSETQ. The CDR3 covers 15 residues. CDR3 sequence (DNA): TGCGCCAGCAGCGCCGGACAGGGGGCCCTAGGTTCCGCTTTCTTT. It encodes CASSAGQGALGSAFF. Full variable domain (remainder filled in from reference TRBV5-1 and TRBJ1-1): KAGVTQTPRYLIKTRGQQVTLSCSPISGHRSVSWYQQTPGQGLQFLFEYFSETQRNKGNFPGRFSGRQFSNSRSEMNVSTLELGDSALYLCASSAGQGALGSAFFGQGTRLTVV.

This rearrangement joins TRBV11-3 to TRBJ2-1, with D tentatively TRBD1 or TRBD2 (6 bases each). The CDR3 is made up of 15 amino acids. Germline lookup yields CDR1 SGHNT and CDR2 YENEEA. V lost 1 base, J lost 5 bases, and 12 bases lay in between. The CDR3 nucleotides read TGTGCCAGCAGCTTAGGGGGGGCTTCGAACAATGAGCAGTTCTTC. Translation gives CASSLGGASNNEQFF.

CDR3 in amino acids: CATSDQEQNYGYTF. DNA for the CDR3: TGTGCCACCAGTGATCAGGAACAAAACTATGGCTACACCTTC. J is TRBJ1-2 and V is TRBV24-1; D is unresolved. V was trimmed by 3 bases and J by 2 bases, leaving 9 bases between them. From germline, CDR1 is KGHDR and CDR2 SFDVKD. This CDR3 spans 14 amino acids.

The genes are TRBV4-2 and TRBJ2-5, with a possible D match to TRBD1 (5 bases). This CDR3 spans 14 amino acids. CDR1 LGHNA and CDR2 YNFKEQ come from the germline V gene. Trimming removed 1 base at V and 5 bases at J, with 11 bases between. The CDR3 DNA reads as TGTGCCAGCAGCCAAGGGACAAGGGCGGAGACCCAGTACTTC. It is translated as CASSQGTRAETQYF.

The gene calls are TRBV19 and TRBJ1-5, with a possible D match to TRBD1 (5 bases). This CDR3 spans 15 amino acids. The V end was cut by 1 base, the J end by 5 bases, with 12 bases between. In germline, CDR1 is LNHDA, CDR2 SQIVND (reference sequence). The CDR3: CASSIGGEGYQPQHF. As DNA, the CDR3 is TGTGCCAGTAGTATAGGGGGGGAGGGTTATCAGCCCCAGCATTTT.

The chain joins TRBV5-4 to TRBJ1-2; D uncertain. Looked up from germline, CDR1 is SGHNT and CDR2 is YYREEE (reference sequence). The CDR3 runs 13 residues. V was trimmed by 0 bases and J by 2 bases, leaving 5 bases between them. CDR3 nucleotide sequence: TGTGCCAGCAGCTTGGAAGGGAACTATGGCTACACCTTC. Encoded protein: CASSLEGNYGYTF. The full variable domain, in which reference TRBV5-4 and TRBJ1-2 provide the parts outside the CDR3, is ETGVTQSPTHLIKTRGQQVTLRCSSQSGHNTVSWYQQALGQGPQFIFQYYREEENGRGNFPPRFSGLQFPNYSSELNVNALELDDSALYLCASSLEGNYGYTFGSGTRLTVV.

This chain links TRBV9 with TRBJ1-2; D is unclear. Trimming shortened V by 4 bases and J by 8 bases, and 12 bases separated the two germline ends. CDR1 and CDR2 (germline): SGDLS, YYNGEE. CDR3 length equals 12 residues. The CDR3 DNA reads TGTGCCAGCAGCCCCCGGGAGATGGGCTACACCTTC. Translated: CASSPREMGYTF.